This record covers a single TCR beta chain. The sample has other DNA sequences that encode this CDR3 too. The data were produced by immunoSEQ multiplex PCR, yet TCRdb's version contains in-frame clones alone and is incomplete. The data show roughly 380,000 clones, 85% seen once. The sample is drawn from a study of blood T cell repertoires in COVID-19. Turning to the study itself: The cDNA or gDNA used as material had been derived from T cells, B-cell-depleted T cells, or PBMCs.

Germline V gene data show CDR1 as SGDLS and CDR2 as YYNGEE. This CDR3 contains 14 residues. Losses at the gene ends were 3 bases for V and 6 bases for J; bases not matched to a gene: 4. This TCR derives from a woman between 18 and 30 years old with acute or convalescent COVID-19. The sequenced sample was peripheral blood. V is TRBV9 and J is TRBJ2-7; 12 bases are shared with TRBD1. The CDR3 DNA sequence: TGTGCCAGCAGCGCCGGGACAGGGGGCGGCGAGCAGTACTTC. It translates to CASSAGTGGGEQYF.